This T cell receptor (beta chain) was found in a study of regulatory T cells in long-lasting Graves disease. General study findings and limits: Sample size was small, which may have lowered accuracy.

The sample holds many counts of this clonotype. The target antigen is unknown. Time point meaning: persistent/refractory GD, antithyroid drugs over 5 years with positive TRAb. From RNA extracted from PBMCs, the TCR library was made. CDR3 length equals 15 residues. The germline V gene encodes CDR1 MDHEN and CDR2 SYDVKM. V lost 6 bases and J lost 7, with 16 bases in between. Arm-PCR of CDR3 regions with iRepertoire HTBI primers generated TCR beta libraries. TCRdb redid the calling of the multiplex PCR reads with MiXCR, one entry per CDR3 protein. The sample records nearly 350,000 distinct CDR3 sequences, roughly a fifth being singletons.

The source is a female donor with Graves disease. V and J are TRBV28 and TRBJ1-6; D unclear. The specimen was peripheral blood mononuclear cells (PBMCs), collected when the disease was refractory, from a patient treated with antithyroid drugs. CDR3 sequence reads: CASSRLNTGNSPLHF. CDR3 bases: TGTGCCAGCAGCCGCCTTAATACGGGGAATTCACCCCTCCACTTT.